The 11 T cell receptor beta chains below all came from one sample that was sequenced in a study of T cell responses to AZD1222 COVID-19 vaccine. Produced via immunoSEQ multiplex PCR; TCRdb's table is partial and in-frame only. The sample has 150,000 to 200,000 clones; about 91% are singletons. The sample here was peripheral blood, taken on day 0 of AZD1222 vaccination. These receptors came from an adult in good health.

The chain combines TRBV28 with TRBJ1-2; TRBD1 aligns across 7 bases. The CDR3 is made up of 14 amino acids. Germline V gene sequence: CDR1 MDHEN, CDR2 SYDVKM. V lost 4 bases, J lost 3 bases, and 5 bases stayed unmatched. The CDR3 sequence is CASSSPGQHYGYTF. In nucleotides, the CDR3 is TGTGCCAGCAGTTCCCCGGGACAGCACTATGGCTACACCTTC.

This rearrangement joins TRBV5-1 to TRBJ1-1; D might be TRBD1 (5 bases). The CDR3 is 16 residues long. Trimming stripped 2 bases from V and 0 bases from J, with 14 bases between. CDR1 and CDR2 (germline): SGHRS, YFSETQ. CDR3 in amino acids: CASSFGHTNMNTEAFF. CDR3 DNA sequence: TGCGCCAGCAGCTTTGGACATACCAACATGAACACTGAAGCTTTCTTT.

V usage is TRBV9 and J usage is TRBJ1-3; a weak D match, TRBD1 (6 bases). From germline, CDR1 is SGDLS and CDR2 YYNGEE. V dropped 3 bases and J dropped 2 bases, with 15 bases sitting between them. The CDR3 runs to 16 residues. The CDR3: CASSAIQGVAGNTIYF. The CDR3 nucleotides read TGTGCCAGCAGCGCGATACAGGGAGTTGCTGGAAACACCATATATTTT.

The chain employs TRBV19 and TRBJ2-7, with 8 bases fitting TRBD2. With V trimmed by 4 bases and J by 5 bases, 13 bases remained unmatched. Germline lookup yields CDR1 LNHDA and CDR2 SQIVND (reference sequence). The CDR3 contains 16 residues. The CDR3 is CASSTRGGTGWDEQYF. The CDR3 DNA is TGTGCCAGTAGTACCCGGGGGGGCACAGGGTGGGACGAGCAGTACTTC.

This clone was detected only once. The genes are TRBV6-5 and TRBJ2-2; D remains ambiguous. Germline assignment: CDR1 MNHEY and CDR2 SVGAGI. The CDR3 loop spans 14 amino acids. The germline V and J ends were trimmed by 0 bases and 7 bases, with 9 bases remaining between them. CDR3 DNA: TGTGCCAGCAGTTACTCAAAGGGCGTCGGGGAGCTGTTTTTT. This translates into CASSYSKGVGELFF.

The rearrangement links TRBV2 to TRBJ2-5; unclear D gene. The germline gives CDR1 SNHLY, CDR2 FYNNEI. Trimming removed 7 bases from V and 2 bases from J, with 11 bases in between. The CDR3 consists of 13 residues. In DNA form, the CDR3 reads TGTGCCAGCACCCCGGACCAGCAAGAGACCCAGTACTTC. This codes for CASTPDQQETQYF.

V and J are TRBV19 and TRBJ2-3; tentatively, D is TRBD2 (6 bases). V gave up 1 base and J gave up 2 bases, with 13 bases separating them. CDR1 LNHDA and CDR2 SQIVND come from the germline V gene (reference sequence). This CDR3 has 16 residues. In DNA form, the CDR3 reads TGTGCCAGTAGTATAGTGCCGGGACTGAACACAGATACGCAGTATTTT. Its translation is CASSIVPGLNTDTQYF.

This clone was seen a single time. The chain links TRBV4-2 to TRBJ1-6; D unclear. V was clipped by 3 bases and J by 13 bases, with 13 bases between them. The CDR3 consists of 13 residues. Germline loops: CDR1 LGHNA, CDR2 YNFKEQ. CDR3 DNA sequence: TGTGCCAGCAGCCAGGGTCTGCATGACCCCCTCCACTTT. Its translation is CASSQGLHDPLHF.

Here the CDR3 reads CASSALGVYTGELFF. DNA for the CDR3: TGTGCCAGCAGTGCGTTGGGGGTATATACCGGGGAGCTGTTTTTT. The chain recombines TRBV2 with TRBJ2-2; D possibly uses TRBD1 or TRBD2 (5 bases each). Germline CDR1 reads SNHLY; CDR2 reads FYNNEI. V lost 4 bases, J lost 5 bases, and 14 bases lay in between. This CDR3 is built from 15 residues.

The chain links TRBV28 to TRBJ1-2; D unresolved. Germline V gives CDR1 MDHEN, CDR2 SYDVKM. V gave up 2 bases and J gave up 4 bases, with 11 bases separating them. This CDR3 is 14 amino acids long. CDR3 DNA: TGTGCCAGCAGTTTAGACACCAGAATCTATGGCTACACCTTC. This codes for CASSLDTRIYGYTF.

The chain employs TRBV6-5 and TRBJ1-5, with TRBD1 matching 10 bases. This CDR3 region has 14 residues. Germline V CDR1 and CDR2: MNHEY, SVGAGI. V shed 6 bases and J 5 bases; nucleotides not matched to a gene: 4. CDR3 sequence: CASRPGTGDQPQHF. The CDR3, as DNA: TGTGCCAGCAGACCCGGGACAGGGGATCAGCCCCAGCATTTT.